The 20 T cell receptor beta chains reported below all come from one sample, sequenced in a study of T cells in Graves' hyperthyroidism and ophthalmopathy. RNA transcripts provided the source from which TCR beta CDR3 regions were amplified. TCR CDR3 regions were first amplified by RT-PCR with HTBI primers. One entry per CDR3 protein results from TCRdb running MiXCR on the multiplex PCR reads. Among 250,000 to 350,000 distinct CDR3 sequences listed, roughly 20% were seen once. Specimen: blood. Every receptor here comes from a man between 25 and 39 years old with Graves' ophthalmopathy.

This chain joins TRBV27 and TRBJ2-5; 12 bases line up with TRBD1. The length of the CDR3 is 15 residues. Trimming removed 4 bases from V and 7 bases from J; junction bases left unmatched: 7. CDR1 and CDR2 (germline): MNHEY, SMNVEV (reference sequence). The CDR3 loop reads CASSSTGQGAGTQYF. The CDR3, as DNA: TGTGCCAGCAGTTCCACGGGACAGGGGGCTGGGACCCAGTACTTC.

The chain carries TRBV6-2 or TRBV6-3 and TRBJ2-1; D is uncertain. Trimming left V 6 bases short and J 4 bases short, with 10 bases between. CDR1 and CDR2 (germline): MNHEY, SVGEGT. This CDR3 has 13 residues. The CDR3 region is CASRVPLYNEQFF. The CDR3 DNA is TGTGCCAGCAGAGTCCCCCTTTACAATGAGCAGTTCTTC.

The table lists this clonotype with many counts. The chain uses TRBV20-1 and TRBJ2-3; TRBD2 aligns across 7 bases. The V gene end was trimmed by 3 bases and the J gene end by 0 bases; junction bases not matched to a gene: 6. Germline V gives CDR1 DFQATT, CDR2 SNEGSKA (reference sequence). This CDR3 contains 15 residues. CDR3 in DNA: TGCAGTGCTAGCGGCACTAGCGCTAGCACAGATACGCAGTATTTT. Translated: CSASGTSASTDTQYF.

Only a few counts were recorded for this clonotype. The genes are TRBV4-1 and TRBJ2-1, with 12 bases that match TRBD2. V gave up 4 bases and J gave up 9 bases; unmatched junction bases: 10. This CDR3 is built from 16 residues. In germline, CDR1 is MGHRA, CDR2 YSYEKL. The CDR3, as DNA: TGCGCCAGCAGCCGCGTACTAGCGGGAGGTTTGGGTGAGCAGTTCTTC. The encoded protein is CASSRVLAGGLGEQFF.

The rearrangement joins TRBV7-9 to TRBJ1-2; D is unresolved. The CDR3 consists of 13 residues. Germline V gene sequence: CDR1 SEHNR, CDR2 FQNEAQ (reference sequence). V lost 2 bases and J lost 3, with 7 bases in between. The CDR3 DNA sequence: TGTGCCAGCAGCTTACAGACGGACTATGGCTACACCTTC. Translated, it gives CASSLQTDYGYTF.

This chain uses TRBV30 with TRBJ2-7; 11 nucleotides line up with TRBD2. Unmatched junction bases numbered 15, after V lost 0 bases and J lost 2 bases. The germline gives CDR1 GTSNPN, CDR2 SVGIG (reference sequence). There are 19 residues in the CDR3. The CDR3 bases are TGTGCCTGGAGTGTAACCCGAGCTAGCGGGAGGACGAACCCCTACGAGCAGTACTTC. This gives the protein CAWSVTRASGRTNPYEQYF.

The chain links TRBV7-9 to TRBJ2-2; 8 bases are shared with TRBD1. Germline V lookup: CDR1 SEHNR, CDR2 FQNEAQ (reference sequence). CDR3 length equals 16 residues. V shed 4 bases and J 0 bases; nucleotides not matched to a gene: 4. The CDR3 DNA reads as TGTGCCAGCAGCTCTCAGGGGGCAGCGAACACCGGGGAGCTGTTTTTT. It is translated as CASSSQGAANTGELFF.

As DNA, the CDR3 is TGTGCCAGCAGTCCCCACCCCGACGAGCAGTACTTC. This gives the protein CASSPHPDEQYF. This chain connects TRBV25-1 to TRBJ2-7, with D hard to call. CDR3 length equals 12 residues. CDR1 is MGHDK, CDR2 SYGVNS, per germline. The ends were cut back, 5 bases at V and 5 bases at J, with 10 bases in the middle.

This clonotype was observed many times. The chain is built from TRBV12-3 or TRBV12-4 and TRBJ2-1, with D perhaps being TRBD1 or TRBD2 (6 bases each). Trimming removed 5 bases from V and 2 bases from J, with 16 bases in between. This CDR3 region has 16 residues. The CDR3 protein is CASSPQTRQAYNEQFF. DNA of the CDR3: TGTGCCAGCAGTCCCCAGACTAGACAGGCCTACAATGAGCAGTTCTTC.

The V gene is TRBV5-1, the J gene TRBJ2-5; D is tentatively TRBD1 or TRBD2 (5 bases each). With 4 bases removed from V and 5 bases from J, the gap between germline ends came to 18 bases. CDR1 SGHRS and CDR2 YFSETQ come from the germline V gene. The CDR3 runs 15 residues. The CDR3 sequence: CASSGGTSRTETQYF. The CDR3 DNA is TGCGCCAGCAGCGGTGGGACGAGCCGCACGGAGACCCAGTACTTC. The variable domain in full, completed from reference TRBV5-1 and TRBJ2-5, reads KAGVTQTPRYLIKTRGQQVTLSCSPISGHRSVSWYQQTPGQGLQFLFEYFSETQRNKGNFPGRFSGRQFSNSRSEMNVSTLELGDSALYLCASSGGTSRTETQYFGPGTRLLVL.

Comments on this clonotype: Given a much more abundant clone one base away, this may be a read error. The chain combines TRBV11-2 with TRBJ1-1, with no clear D. CDR3 length equals 14 residues. Germline-derived CDR1 and CDR2 are SGHAT and FQNNGV. As DNA, the CDR3 is TGTGCCAGCAGCTTTGGTAACCTGAACATTGAAGCTTTCTTT. The encoded protein is CASSFGNLNIEAFF.

This clonotype was seen a single time. This chain connects TRBV2 to TRBJ1-5; D is uncertain. Germline V lookup: CDR1 SNHLY, CDR2 FYNNEI. The CDR3 is 14 amino acids. Trimming took 4 bases from V and 1 from J, leaving 8 bases between them. This CDR3 is CASSAVGSNQPQHF. CDR3 bases: TGTGCCAGCAGTGCTGTGGGAAGCAATCAGCCCCAGCATTTT.

The chain joins TRBV10-3 to TRBJ2-7, with D perhaps given as TRBD1 or TRBD2 (5 bases each). Germline-derived CDR1 and CDR2 are ENHRY and SYGVKD. The CDR3 is made up of 20 amino acids. V lost 4 bases and J 2 bases, leaving 30 bases between the germline ends. In DNA, the CDR3 is TGTGCCATCAGTGCTGCAACCGGGACCCTTAGAACCAAGTTAACCTACGAGCAGTACTTC. Translating gives CAISAATGTLRTKLTYEQYF.

This clonotype was counted only a few times. The chain links TRBV12-3 or TRBV12-4 to TRBJ2-3; D uncertain. The CDR3 contains 14 residues. V lost 4 bases, J lost 8 bases, and 16 bases lay in between. The chain's CDR3 is CASSSSSPWATQYF. The CDR3 region has the DNA TGTGCCAGCAGTTCTAGTTCCCCGTGGGCTACGCAGTATTTT.

The chain uses TRBV11-1 and TRBJ1-1; 12 nucleotides line up with TRBD1. This CDR3 has 16 residues. Germline V gene sequence: CDR1 SGHAT, CDR2 FQDESV (reference sequence). V was clipped by 6 bases and J by 0 bases; unmatched bases: 5. This CDR3 reads CASSRGQGALNTEAFF. The CDR3 nucleotides read TGTGCCAGCAGTCGGGGACAGGGGGCTCTGAACACTGAAGCTTTCTTT.

This clonotype appeared a few times. The chain recombines TRBV12-3 or TRBV12-4 with TRBJ2-6; D perhaps matches TRBD1 (6 bases). V lost 10 bases to trimming and J lost 0 bases, with 13 bases between them. The length of the CDR3 is 15 residues. The CDR3 spells CATTDSNSGANVLTF. CDR3 nucleotides: TGTGCCACCACGGACAGCAACTCTGGGGCCAACGTCCTGACTTTC.

This clonotype has a count of ten or more. The chain joins TRBV27 to TRBJ2-5, with a possible D match to TRBD2 (5 bases). Trimming left V 6 bases short and J 4 bases short, with 6 bases between. Germline values: CDR1 MNHEY, CDR2 SMNVEV (reference sequence). The CDR3 runs to 11 residues. This chain's CDR3 is CASRRAETQYF. The CDR3 nucleotides are TGTGCCAGCAGGAGGGCAGAGACCCAGTACTTC.

The CDR3 reads CASSQPLAGDNEQFF. The CDR3 DNA follows: TGTGCCAGCAGCCAACCCCTAGCGGGTGACAATGAGCAGTTCTTC. This chain uses TRBV14 with TRBJ2-1, with 8 bases fitting TRBD2. The V gene's germline CDR1 is SGHDN and CDR2 FVKESK. V was clipped by 2 bases and J by 5 bases; unmatched bases: 5. The CDR3 sequence is 15 residues long. The full variable domain, with the rest looked up from reference TRBV14 and TRBJ2-1, is EAGVTQFPSHSVIEKGQTVTLRCDPISGHDNLYWYRRVMGKEIKFLLHFVKESKQDESGMPNNRFLAERTGGTYSTLKVQPAELEDSGVYFCASSQPLAGDNEQFFGPGTRLTVL.

As concerns this clonotype: At one boundary the junction diverges from the germline segment, which might be a read error. V gene TRBV14 combines with J gene TRBJ1-2; D is undetermined. CDR1 is SGHDN and CDR2 is FVKESK in the germline V gene. The CDR3 contains 13 residues. The CDR3: CASSQGENCGYTF. As DNA, the CDR3 is TGTGCCAGCAGCCAAGGGGAGAACTGTGGCTACACCTTC.

The V gene is TRBV19, the J gene TRBJ1-1, with a possible D match to TRBD1 (6 bases). Germline CDR1 is LNHDA and CDR2 is SQIVND (reference sequence). V lost 4 bases and J 1 base, leaving 25 bases between the germline ends. This CDR3 spans 19 amino acids. For the CDR3, the DNA is TGTGCCAGTAGTAAAGGCCTTCGCGGCCTACAGGGAGGGAACACTGAAGCTTTCTTT. Its translation is CASSKGLRGLQGGNTEAFF.